This T cell receptor beta chain emerged from a study of identical twins. The CDR3 extends over 17 amino acids. Germline lookup yields CDR1 KGHDR and CDR2 SFDVKD. V was clipped by 1 base and J by 3 bases, with 14 bases between them. Study results and limitations: Beta out-of-frame twin sharing showed a weaker excess.

With respect to this clonotype: Its target is not known.

No donor was unhealthy or non-Caucasian. TCRdb re-called the 5' RACE reads with MiXCR, one entry per CDR3 protein. The sample lists fewer than 250,000 distinct CDR3 sequences; 6% to 8.5% were seen once. The same sample was also studied in work on yellow fever vaccine responses in identical twins.

The chain links TRBV24-1 to TRBJ2-2; D might be TRBD1 (6 bases). This clonotype originated in a woman between 18 and 29 years old in good health. Input material: CD8+ T cells sorted from blood. In DNA form, the CDR3 reads TGTGCCACCAGTGATTTTTCCGCAGGGGCTCACACCGGGGAGCTGTTTTTT. Its protein is CATSDFSAGAHTGELFF.